The clone carrying this T cell receptor (beta chain) has a handful of counts. What was sequenced were expressed TCRB transcripts, since all of the isolated RNA had been reverse transcribed. The protocol was immunoSEQ multiplex PCR, while the TCRdb copy is restricted to in-frame clones and leaves out a portion. This table has about 350,000 clones, about 19% appearing once. V lost 2 bases to trimming and J lost 6 bases; unmatched junction nucleotides: 4. The length of the CDR3 is 15 residues. Germline V gene sequence: CDR1 SNHLY, CDR2 FYNNEI. The entry originates in a study of beta chain features in type 1 diabetes.

V and J are TRBV2 and TRBJ1-6, with 7 bases lining up with TRBD1. What was sequenced was naive CD4+ T cells from blood. The sequence was obtained from a woman aged 18-29 years in good health. CDR3 region: CASSERGQTNSPLHF. The CDR3, as DNA: TGTGCCAGCAGTGAAAGGGGGCAGACTAATTCACCCCTCCACTTT.